This T cell receptor (beta chain) was profiled in a study of blood T cells in healthy people across ages. A second PCR of 7 to 11 cycles used a sample-barcoded 5' primer and a J-beta primer mix. TCRdb processed the 5' RACE reads anew with MiXCR; each CDR3 protein has one entry. The sample records about 670,000 distinct CDR3 sequences, less than 45% being singletons. This CDR3 is built from 15 residues. The J segment lost 9 bases and the V segment lost 0 bases, leaving 3 bases of the junction unmatched. The germline gives CDR1 MNHEY, CDR2 SVGEGT. The rearrangement uses TRBV6-2 or TRBV6-3 and TRBJ2-3; TRBD2 matches 13 bases. The TCR comes from an older man in good health. Sequenced sample: blood. In nucleotides, the CDR3 is TGTGCCAGCAGTTACTCGACTAGCGGGGGGAGCACGCAGTATTTT. It is translated as CASSYSTSGGSTQYF.